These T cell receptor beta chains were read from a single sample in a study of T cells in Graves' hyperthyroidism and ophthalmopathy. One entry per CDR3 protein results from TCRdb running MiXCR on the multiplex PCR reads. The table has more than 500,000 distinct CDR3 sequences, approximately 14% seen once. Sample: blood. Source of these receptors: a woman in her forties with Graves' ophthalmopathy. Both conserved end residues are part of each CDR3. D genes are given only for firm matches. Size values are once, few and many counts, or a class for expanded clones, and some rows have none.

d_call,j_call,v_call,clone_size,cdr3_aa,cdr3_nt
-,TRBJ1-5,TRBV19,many,CASSIGIPYSNQPQHF,TGTGCCAGTAGTATAGGAATTCCATATAGCAATCAGCCCCAGCATTTT
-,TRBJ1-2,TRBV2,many,CASSRVSSNYGYTF,TGTGCCAGCAGTAGGGTCAGCTCTAACTATGGCTACACCTTC
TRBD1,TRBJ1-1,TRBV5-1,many,CASSFGQVGTEAFF,TGCGCCAGCAGCTTTGGACAGGTGGGGACTGAAGCTTTCTTT
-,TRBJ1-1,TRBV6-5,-,CASSYYGNRDTEAFF,TGTGCCAGCAGTTACTATGGGAATCGCGACACTGAAGCTTTCTTT
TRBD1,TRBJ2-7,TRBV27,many,CASSAGGSYEQYF,TGTGCCAGCAGCGCAGGGGGCTCCTACGAGCAGTACTTC
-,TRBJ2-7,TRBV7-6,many,CASSDGLGASYEQYF,TGTGCCAGCAGCGACGGACTGGGAGCGTCCTACGAGCAGTACTTC
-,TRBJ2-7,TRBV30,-,CAWDPGPHGGEQYF,TGTGCCTGGGACCCCGGGCCCCATGGGGGTGAGCAGTACTTC
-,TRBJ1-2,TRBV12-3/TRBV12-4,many,CASSFRGNGYTF,TGTGCCAGCAGTTTTCGGGGAAATGGCTACACCTTC
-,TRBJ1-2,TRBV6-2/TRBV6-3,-,CASSYSTGLGYGYTF,TGTGCCAGCAGTTACTCGACGGGGCTGGGCTATGGCTACACCTTC
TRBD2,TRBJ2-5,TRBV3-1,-,CASSQESGGGREKETQYF,TGTGCCAGCAGCCAAGAGTCGGGAGGGGGAAGAGAAAAAGAGACCCAGTACTTC
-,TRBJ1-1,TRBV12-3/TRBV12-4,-,CASSPSEGTEAFF,TGTGCCAGCAGCCCGTCTGAGGGTACTGAAGCTTTCTTT
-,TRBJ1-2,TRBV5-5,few,CASSLEAENYGYTF,TGTGCCAGCAGCTTGGAGGCAGAAAACTATGGCTACACCTTC
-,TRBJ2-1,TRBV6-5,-,CASSYDRSYNEQFF,TGTGCCAGCAGTTACGACCGCTCCTACAATGAGCAGTTCTTC
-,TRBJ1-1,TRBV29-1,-,CSAQGPRERGEAFF,TGCAGCGCCCAAGGCCCCAGGGAAAGGGGTGAAGCTTTCTTT
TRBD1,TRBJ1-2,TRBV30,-,CAWKHDRGRIGGYTF,TGTGCCTGGAAACACGACAGGGGGAGGATTGGTGGCTACACCTTC
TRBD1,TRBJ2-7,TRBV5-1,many,CASNLGQKDEQYF,TGCGCCAGCAACTTGGGACAGAAGGACGAGCAGTACTTC
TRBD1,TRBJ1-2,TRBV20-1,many,CSARKGTGGEGYTF,TGCAGTGCTAGAAAAGGGACAGGGGGCGAAGGCTACACCTTC
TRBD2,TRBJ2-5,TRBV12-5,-,CASAKAGGWETQYF,TGTGCTAGCGCCAAGGCGGGAGGCTGGGAGACCCAGTACTTC
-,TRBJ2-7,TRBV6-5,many,CASSYGRGVIAGHEQYF,TGTGCCAGCAGTTACGGAAGGGGGGTGATAGCGGGCCACGAGCAGTACTTC
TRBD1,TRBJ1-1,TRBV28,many,CASSPPGQMNTEAFF,TGTGCCAGCAGTCCCCCGGGACAGATGAACACTGAAGCTTTCTTT
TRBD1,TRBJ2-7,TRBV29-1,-,CSVEEGKGAISYEQYF,TGCAGCGTTGAAGAGGGAAAGGGGGCTATATCCTACGAGCAGTACTTC
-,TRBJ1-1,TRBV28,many,CASSFGLRRNTEAFF,TGTGCCAGCAGTTTTGGTCTCAGGCGGAACACTGAAGCTTTCTTT
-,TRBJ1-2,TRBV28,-,CASSANQLNYGYTF,TGTGCCAGCAGTGCAAATCAGCTAAACTATGGCTACACCTTC
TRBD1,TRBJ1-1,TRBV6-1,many,CASSGGGQGITSTEAFF,TGTGCCAGCAGTGGGGGGGGACAGGGGATAACGAGCACTGAAGCTTTCTTT
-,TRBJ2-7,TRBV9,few,CASSVVPDSTYEQYF,TGTGCCAGCAGCGTAGTTCCGGACAGTACCTACGAGCAGTACTTC
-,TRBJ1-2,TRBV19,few,CASREPSYGYTF,TGTGCCAGTAGAGAACCCTCCTATGGCTACACCTTC
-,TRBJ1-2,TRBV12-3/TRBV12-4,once,CASSMGRRLTYGYTF,TGTGCCAGCAGTATGGGACGCCGACTTACCTATGGCTACACCTTC
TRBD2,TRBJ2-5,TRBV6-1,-,CASSEASGARGQYF,TGTGCCAGCAGTGAGGCTAGCGGGGCGAGAGGCCAGTACTTC
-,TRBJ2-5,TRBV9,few,CASSPNPGIQETQYF,TGTGCCAGCAGCCCCAACCCCGGGATCCAAGAGACCCAGTACTTC
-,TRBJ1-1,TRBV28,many,CASSLGRFDSEAFF,TGTGCCAGCAGTTTAGGGCGTTTTGACAGCGAAGCTTTCTTT
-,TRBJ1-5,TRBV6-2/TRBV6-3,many,CASSPMVGDGNQPQHF,TGTGCCAGCAGTCCAATGGTAGGAGATGGCAATCAGCCCCAGCATTTT
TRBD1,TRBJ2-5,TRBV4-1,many,CASSQTGGMRTQYF,TGCGCCAGCAGCCAGACAGGGGGGATGAGGACCCAGTACTTC
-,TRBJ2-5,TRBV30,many,CAYQGLAQETQYF,TGTGCCTACCAAGGACTCGCTCAAGAGACCCAGTACTTC
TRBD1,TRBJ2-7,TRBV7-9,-,CASRIDRDTTYEQYF,TGTGCCAGCAGAATCGACAGGGATACTACCTACGAGCAGTACTTC
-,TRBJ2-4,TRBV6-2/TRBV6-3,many,CASSYSTGQAKNIQYF,TGTGCCAGCAGTTACTCCACGGGACAAGCCAAAAACATTCAGTACTTC
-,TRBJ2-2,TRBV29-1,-,CSVGRENTGELFF,TGCAGCGTTGGGCGGGAGAACACCGGGGAGCTGTTTTTT
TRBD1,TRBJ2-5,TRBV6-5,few,CASSLPDRVGETQYF,TGTGCCAGCAGTTTACCGGACAGGGTGGGAGAGACCCAGTACTTC
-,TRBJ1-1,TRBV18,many,CASSQPSPEAFF,TGTGCCAGCTCTCAACCAAGCCCTGAAGCTTTCTTT
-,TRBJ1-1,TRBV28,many,CASSLWSSGAFF,TGTGCCAGCAGTTTATGGAGCTCAGGCGCTTTCTTT
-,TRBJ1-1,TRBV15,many,CATSSPDRFNTEAFF,TGTGCCACCAGCAGCCCAGACAGATTTAACACTGAAGCTTTCTTT
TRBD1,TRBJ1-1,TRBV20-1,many,CSARDREGTEAFF,TGCAGTGCTAGAGATAGGGAGGGGACAGAGGCTTTCTTT
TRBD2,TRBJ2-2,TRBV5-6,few,CASSGASGWTGELFF,TGTGCCAGCAGCGGGGCTAGCGGCTGGACCGGGGAGCTGTTTTTT
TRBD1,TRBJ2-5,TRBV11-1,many,CASGSDREETQYF,TGTGCCAGCGGGTCGGACAGGGAAGAGACCCAGTACTTC
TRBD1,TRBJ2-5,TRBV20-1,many,CSAPAQGEETQYF,TGCAGTGCCCCCGCCCAGGGGGAAGAGACCCAGTACTTC
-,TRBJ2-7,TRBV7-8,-,CASRWDTRNEQYF,TGTGCCAGTCGGTGGGACACTCGAAACGAGCAGTACTTC
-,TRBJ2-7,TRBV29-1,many,CSAGAGLRYEQYF,TGCAGCGCAGGGGCAGGCCTCCGATACGAGCAGTACTTC
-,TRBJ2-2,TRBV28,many,CASAREARLTGELFF,TGTGCCAGCGCCAGGGAGGCTCGGCTCACCGGGGAGCTGTTTTTT
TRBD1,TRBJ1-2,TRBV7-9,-,CASSRSTGSDGYTF,TGTGCCAGCAGCCGATCGACAGGGTCGGACGGCTACACCTTC
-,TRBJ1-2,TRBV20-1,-,CSTAREALYGYTF,TGCAGTACCGCTAGGGAGGCTCTCTATGGCTACACCTTC